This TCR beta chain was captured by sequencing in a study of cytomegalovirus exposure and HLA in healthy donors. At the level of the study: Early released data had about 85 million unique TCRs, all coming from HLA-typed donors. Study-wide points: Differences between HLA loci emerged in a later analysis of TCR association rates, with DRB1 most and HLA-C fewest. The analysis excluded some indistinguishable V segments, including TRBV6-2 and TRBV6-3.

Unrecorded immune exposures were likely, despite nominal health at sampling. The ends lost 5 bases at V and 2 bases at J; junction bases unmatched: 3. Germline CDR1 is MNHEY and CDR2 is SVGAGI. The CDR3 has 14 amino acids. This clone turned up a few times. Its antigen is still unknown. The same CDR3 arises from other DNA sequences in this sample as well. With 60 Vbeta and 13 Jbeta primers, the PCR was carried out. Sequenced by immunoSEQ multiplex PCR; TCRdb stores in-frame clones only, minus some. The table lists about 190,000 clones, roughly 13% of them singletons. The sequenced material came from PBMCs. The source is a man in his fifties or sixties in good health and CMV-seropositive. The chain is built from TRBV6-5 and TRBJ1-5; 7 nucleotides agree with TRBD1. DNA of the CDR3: TGTGCCAGCAGTCGAGGGGGCGGCAATCAGCCCCAGCATTTT. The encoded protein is CASSRGGGNQPQHF.